Listed below are T cell receptor beta chains from one sample, sequenced in a study of CD8 T cells in Susac syndrome. TCRdb re-derived calls from the immunoSEQ multiplex PCR reads in MiXCR, one entry per CDR3 protein. The profile shows 150,000 to 200,000 distinct CDR3 sequences, roughly 94% of them singletons. Sequencing input: CD4+ T cells from PBMCs. The receptors come from a human donor with multiple sclerosis. The CDR3 runs from the conserved cysteine through the conserved F or W. Fields, in order: clone size, J gene, D gene, CDR3 length, V gene, CDR3 DNA, CDR3 protein. The D gene is left open where the match is weak. Size tells how often a clone was seen (once, few, many) or the class of an expanded clone, and some rows leave it out.

once,TRBJ2-1,.,12,TRBV30,TGTGCCTGGAGTGTAACAGGCAATGAGCAGTTCTTC,CAWSVTGNEQFF
once,TRBJ1-2,TRBD1,15,TRBV27,TGTGCCAGCAGTTTATATTACAGGGGTGAAAGAGGCTACACCTTC,CASSLYYRGERGYTF
.,TRBJ2-2,.,13,TRBV6-5,TGTGCCAGCAGACGGCAGGGTACCGGGGAGCTGTTTTTT,CASRRQGTGELFF
once,TRBJ2-1,.,16,TRBV7-2,TGTGCCAGCAGCCCCCAGACAGATTCCACTTACAATGAGCAGTTCTTC,CASSPQTDSTYNEQFF
.,TRBJ2-2,TRBD1,16,TRBV3-1,TGTGCCAGCAGCCAAGGCAGGACAGGGGTAACCGGGGAGCTGTTTTTT,CASSQGRTGVTGELFF
.,TRBJ2-5,TRBD2,15,TRBV5-4,TGTGCCAGCAGCCAGCAAGCCGGGGGGGGAGAGACCCAGTACTTC,CASSQQAGGGETQYF
.,TRBJ1-2,.,16,TRBV6-5,TGTGCCAGCAGTTACGCAAACCCCGTAAGGGACTATGGCTACACCTTC,CASSYANPVRDYGYTF
few,TRBJ1-1,.,13,TRBV12-3/TRBV12-4,TGTGCCAGCAGTTTGAGGGGGAACACTGAAGCTTTCTTT,CASSLRGNTEAFF
.,TRBJ2-5,TRBD1,14,TRBV25-1,TGTGCCAGCAGTGATGCAGGGGGTCCGGAGACCCAGTACTTC,CASSDAGGPETQYF
.,TRBJ2-7,.,15,TRBV20-1,TGCAGTGCAAAGGGGGGAGTCAGCGTCTCGTACGAGCAGTACTTC,CSAKGGVSVSYEQYF
.,TRBJ1-1,.,13,TRBV30,TGTGCCTGGAGTGCCCAGATAGGGACTGAAGCTTTCTTT,CAWSAQIGTEAFF
few,TRBJ2-2,.,14,TRBV12-5,TGTGCTAGTGGTTTGGGTTATAGCACCGGGGAGCTGTTTTTT,CASGLGYSTGELFF
.,TRBJ1-5,.,13,TRBV6-1,TGTGCCAGCACCCCAATTCGTGGTCAGCCCCAGCATTTT,CASTPIRGQPQHF
.,TRBJ2-3,.,16,TRBV15,TGTGCCACCAGCAGAGATTTAGCGGTTATCACAGATACGCAGTATTTT,CATSRDLAVITDTQYF
.,TRBJ2-1,.,11,TRBV20-1,TGCAGTGCAAAAGGGGGGAGTGAGCAGTTCTTC,CSAKGGSEQFF
.,TRBJ1-5,.,14,TRBV18,TGTGCCAGCTCACTCTCCCCAGAAGATCAGCCCCAGCATTTT,CASSLSPEDQPQHF
.,TRBJ2-3,TRBD2,14,TRBV15,TGTGCCACCAGGCCCGTCGCGGGGGTAGATACGCAGTATTTT,CATRPVAGVDTQYF
.,TRBJ2-2,.,17,TRBV20-1,TGCAGTGCTAGAGGGGTACTTGGGGGGGGCAACACCGGGGAGCTGTTTTTT,CSARGVLGGGNTGELFF
.,TRBJ2-5,.,15,TRBV7-9,TGTGCCAGCAGCCCAAGGGGGGGGACCGAAGAGACCCAGTACTTC,CASSPRGGTEETQYF
few,TRBJ2-5,.,11,TRBV6-5,TGTGCCAGCAGATACCAAGAGACCCAGTACTTC,CASRYQETQYF
.,TRBJ2-7,TRBD1,16,TRBV7-2,TGTGCCAGCAGCTTCCGTCCGGGACAGAACTTTTACGAGCAGTACTTC,CASSFRPGQNFYEQYF
once,TRBJ2-1,.,14,TRBV7-9,TGTGCCAGTATTCCTCTTGTAGTCTACAATGAGCAGTTCTTC,CASIPLVVYNEQFF
once,TRBJ1-1,.,14,TRBV15,TGTGCCACCAGGATCGGCCTCACCGGAACTGAAGCTTTCTTT,CATRIGLTGTEAFF
.,TRBJ1-1,.,13,TRBV3-1,TGTGCCAGCAGCCAATGGACAGTAACTGAAGCTTTCTTT,CASSQWTVTEAFF
.,TRBJ2-1,.,12,TRBV7-2,TGTGCCAGCAGCCTCCCCCCTTCGGAGCAGTTCTTC,CASSLPPSEQFF
.,TRBJ1-2,.,13,TRBV28,TGTGCCAGCAGCGAAGCCGGGGAGGGCGGCTACACCTTC,CASSEAGEGGYTF
.,TRBJ1-1,.,15,TRBV2,TGTGCCAGCAGTTATTCCGGGACGGACAACACTGAAGCTTTCTTT,CASSYSGTDNTEAFF
.,TRBJ1-4,.,15,TRBV6-6,TGTGCCAGCAGTCTTACCGATTCAACTAATGAAAAACTGTTTTTT,CASSLTDSTNEKLFF
.,TRBJ1-5,TRBD1,14,TRBV28,TGTGCCAGCAGCCTCCCACAGGGGCATCAGCCCCAGCATTTT,CASSLPQGHQPQHF
once,TRBJ2-5,TRBD1,15,TRBV4-2,TGTGCCAGCAGAGCATCGACAGGGGGCGAGGGGACCCAGTACTTC,CASRASTGGEGTQYF
.,TRBJ2-3,.,14,TRBV6-4,TGTGCCAGCAGTCCTGGAGTTTCCACAGATACGCAGTATTTT,CASSPGVSTDTQYF